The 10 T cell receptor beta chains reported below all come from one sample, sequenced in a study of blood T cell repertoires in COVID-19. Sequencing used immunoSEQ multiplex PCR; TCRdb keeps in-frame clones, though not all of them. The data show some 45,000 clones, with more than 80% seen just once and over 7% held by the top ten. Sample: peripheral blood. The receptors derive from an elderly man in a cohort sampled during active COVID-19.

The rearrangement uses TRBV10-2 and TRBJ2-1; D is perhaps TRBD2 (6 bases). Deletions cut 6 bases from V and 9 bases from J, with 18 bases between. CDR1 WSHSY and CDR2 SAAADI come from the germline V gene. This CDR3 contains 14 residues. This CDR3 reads CASRLLLAGGEQFF. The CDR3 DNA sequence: TGCGCCAGCAGACTGTTACTAGCAGGCGGTGAGCAGTTCTTC.

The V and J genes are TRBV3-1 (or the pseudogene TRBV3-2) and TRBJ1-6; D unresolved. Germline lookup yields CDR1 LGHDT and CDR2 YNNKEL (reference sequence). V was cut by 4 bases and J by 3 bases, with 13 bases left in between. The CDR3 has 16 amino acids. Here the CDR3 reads CASSPPVVSYNSPLHF. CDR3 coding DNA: TGTGCCAGCAGCCCCCCGGTTGTAAGCTATAATTCACCCCTCCACTTT.

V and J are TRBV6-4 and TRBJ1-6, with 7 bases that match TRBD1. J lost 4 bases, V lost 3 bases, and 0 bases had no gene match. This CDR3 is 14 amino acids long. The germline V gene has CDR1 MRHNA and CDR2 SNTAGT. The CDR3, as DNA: TGTGCCAGCAGTGAACAGGGGTATAATTCACCCCTCCACTTT. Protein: CASSEQGYNSPLHF.

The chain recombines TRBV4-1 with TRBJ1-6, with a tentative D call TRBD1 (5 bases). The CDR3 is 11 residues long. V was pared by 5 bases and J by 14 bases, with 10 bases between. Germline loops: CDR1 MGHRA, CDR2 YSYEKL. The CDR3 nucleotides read TGCGCCAGCAGCGCCGGGGGTGCCCTCCACTTT. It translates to CASSAGGALHF.

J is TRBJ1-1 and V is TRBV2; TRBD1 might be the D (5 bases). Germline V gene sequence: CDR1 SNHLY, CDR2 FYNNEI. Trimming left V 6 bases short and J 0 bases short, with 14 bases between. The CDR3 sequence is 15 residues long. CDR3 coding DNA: TGTGCCAGCAGGGGGCGGCCTTTCATGAACACTGAAGCTTTCTTT. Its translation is CASRGRPFMNTEAFF.

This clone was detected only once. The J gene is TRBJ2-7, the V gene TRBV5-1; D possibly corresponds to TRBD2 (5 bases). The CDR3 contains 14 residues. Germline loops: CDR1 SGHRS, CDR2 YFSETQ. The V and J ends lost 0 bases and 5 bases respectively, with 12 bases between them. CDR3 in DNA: TGCGCCAGCAGCTTGGAACAGCACGGGGACGAGCAGTACTTC. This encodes CASSLEQHGDEQYF. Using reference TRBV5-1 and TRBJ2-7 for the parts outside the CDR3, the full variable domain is KAGVTQTPRYLIKTRGQQVTLSCSPISGHRSVSWYQQTPGQGLQFLFEYFSETQRNKGNFPGRFSGRQFSNSRSEMNVSTLELGDSALYLCASSLEQHGDEQYFGPGTRLTVT.

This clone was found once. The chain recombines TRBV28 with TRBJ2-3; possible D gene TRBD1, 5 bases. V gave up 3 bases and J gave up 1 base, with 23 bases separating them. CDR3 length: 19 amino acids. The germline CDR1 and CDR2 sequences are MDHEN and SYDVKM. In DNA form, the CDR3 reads TGTGCCAGCAGTTTTATTTGGGGCGCCCTAGGTCATCGCACAGATACGCAGTATTTT. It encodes CASSFIWGALGHRTDTQYF.

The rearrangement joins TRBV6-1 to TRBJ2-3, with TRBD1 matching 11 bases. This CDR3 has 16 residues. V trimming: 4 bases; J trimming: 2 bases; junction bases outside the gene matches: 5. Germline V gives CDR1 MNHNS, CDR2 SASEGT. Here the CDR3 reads CASSVRDRGFTDTQYF. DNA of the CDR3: TGTGCCAGCAGTGTCCGGGACAGGGGGTTCACAGATACGCAGTATTTT.

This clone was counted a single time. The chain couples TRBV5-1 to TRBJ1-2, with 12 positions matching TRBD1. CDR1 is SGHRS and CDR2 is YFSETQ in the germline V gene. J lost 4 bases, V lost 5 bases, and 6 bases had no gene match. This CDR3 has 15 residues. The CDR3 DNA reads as TGCGCCAGCAGAGAACCGGGACAGGGGGCCTATGGCTACACCTTC. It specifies CASREPGQGAYGYTF.

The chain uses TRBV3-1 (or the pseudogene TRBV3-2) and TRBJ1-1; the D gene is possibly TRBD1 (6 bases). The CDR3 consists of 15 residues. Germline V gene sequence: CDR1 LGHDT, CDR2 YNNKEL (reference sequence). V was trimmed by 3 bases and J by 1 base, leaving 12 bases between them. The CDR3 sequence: CASSHSGTSNTEAFF. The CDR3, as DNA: TGTGCCAGCAGCCACTCCGGGACATCGAACACTGAAGCTTTCTTT.